This TCR beta chain stems from a study of blood T cell repertoires in COVID-19. Points on this clone: The sample has other DNA sequences that encode this CDR3 too.

This CDR3 is 15 amino acids long. The J segment lost 1 base and the V segment lost 5 bases, leaving 7 bases of the junction unmatched. CDR1 and CDR2 (germline): SGHVS, FQNEAQ. The method was immunoSEQ multiplex PCR; TCRdb's version includes in-frame clones alone and lacks a portion of them. The data show 300,000 to 400,000 clones, about nine tenths seen once. The chain is built from TRBV7-8 and TRBJ1-1, with 7 bases matching TRBD1. What was sequenced was peripheral blood. This clonotype was obtained from a woman between 65 and 79 years old with COVID-19, enrolled during active disease. The CDR3 region has the DNA TGTGCCAGCAGCCCACGACAGGGAACGAACACTGAAGCTTTCTTT. This translates into CASSPRQGTNTEAFF.